This T cell receptor beta chain was sequenced for a study of post-analysis software for immune sequencing data. Whole-study findings and limits: Strong same-batch co-clustering of samples appeared with F measure clustering. Relative to controls, patients had a handful of TRBV segments at higher frequency, with TRBV5-6, TRBV5-1 and TRBV20-1 among these.

Unique molecular identifiers had been added to the TCR beta cDNA libraries. Using its own MiXCR run on the PCR reads, TCRdb lists one record per CDR3 protein. The sample lists approximately 730,000 distinct CDR3 sequences, 46% seen once, with roughly 5.2% in the top ten. The V segment lost 6 bases and the J segment 1 base; nucleotides outside the gene matches: 9. This CDR3 has 14 residues. The germline CDR1 and CDR2 sequences are SQVTM and ANQGSEA. Remarks on this clonotype: The antigen is undetermined.

Sequences were obtained from blood. The chain uses TRBV29-1 and TRBJ2-7; TRBD2 agrees at 7 bases. The TCR was taken from a girl under 18 with multiple sclerosis. CDR3 protein: CSVPREVGSYEQYF. CDR3 DNA: TGCAGCGTACCACGGGAGGTGGGATCCTACGAGCAGTACTTC.